One sample yielded the 3 T cell receptor beta chains listed below, sequenced in a study of blood T cell repertoires in COVID-19. Using immunoSEQ multiplex PCR, the repertoire was profiled, and TCRdb retains in-frame clones only, with some absent. There are 86,000 or so clones in the sample; more than 90% occur only once, and about 4.1% lies in the top ten. Specimen: peripheral blood. The receptors here all came from a human donor with active COVID-19. The donor label of this sample is uncertain.

V is TRBV7-2 and J is TRBJ1-2; 8 nucleotides line up with TRBD1. The CDR3 has 15 amino acids. Germline trimming cut 4 bases from V and 2 bases from J; bases unmatched to any gene: 6. Germline CDR1 and CDR2: SGHTA and FQGNSA. CDR3 region: CASSSFRDRNYGYTF. The CDR3 region has the DNA TGTGCCAGCAGCTCATTCCGGGACAGGAACTATGGCTACACCTTC.

The rearrangement joins TRBV9 to TRBJ2-1, with 8 nucleotides matching TRBD2. CDR1 and CDR2 (germline): SGDLS, YYNGEE. This CDR3 contains 19 residues. V was clipped by 0 bases and J by 6 bases; unmatched bases: 17. Here the CDR3 DNA reads TGTGCCAGCAGCGTAGTGGGGGGCCTCGGGCTAGCGGGTAGCAATGAGCAGTTCTTC. Its protein is CASSVVGGLGLAGSNEQFF.

As DNA, the CDR3 is TGTGCCAGCAAGACAGGGGGCGCTGGGGCCAACGTCCTGACTTTC. Translating it yields CASKTGGAGANVLTF. This sequence joins TRBV6-5 and TRBJ2-6; 10 nucleotides match TRBD1. After removal of 7 bases from V and 2 bases from J, the junction contained 2 bases not matched to a gene. Germline lookup yields CDR1 MNHEY and CDR2 SVGAGI. The CDR3 totals 15 residues.